A selection of T cell receptor beta chains follows, all from one sample in a study of technical replicates of blood from several donors. The assay was immunoSEQ multiplex PCR, and TCRdb's table has in-frame clones only and misses some. The sample has more than 80,000 clones, 90% to 97% seen once. The sequencing input was T cells isolated from PBMCs. The receptors derive from a human donor in good health. Each CDR3 is given with its conserved first and last residue. Each record gives: clone size, V gene, D gene, J gene, CDR3 protein, CDR3 DNA. The D gene is left open where the match is weak. Size is omitted from some rows. Given values are once, few, many or a class for expanded clones.

clone_size: .
v_call: TRBV29-1
d_call: .
j_call: TRBJ2-7
cdr3_aa: CSVEASPYEQYF
cdr3_nt: TGCAGCGTTGAAGCTAGCCCATACGAGCAGTACTTC

clone_size: once
v_call: TRBV21-1
d_call: .
j_call: TRBJ2-7
cdr3_aa: CASSTTSGGSNEQYF
cdr3_nt: TGTGCCAGCAGCACGACTAGCGGGGGGTCTAACGAGCAGTACTTC

clone_size: .
v_call: TRBV11-2
d_call: .
j_call: TRBJ2-3
cdr3_aa: CASSLLVDTQYF
cdr3_nt: TGTGCCAGCAGTCTACTAGTAGATACGCAGTATTTT

clone_size: .
v_call: TRBV27
d_call: .
j_call: TRBJ2-6
cdr3_aa: CASRSTGSGANVLTF
cdr3_nt: TGTGCCAGCAGGTCAACAGGCTCTGGGGCCAACGTCCTGACTTTC

clone_size: .
v_call: TRBV11-2
d_call: TRBD1
j_call: TRBJ2-7
cdr3_aa: CASSRGQPSYEQYF
cdr3_nt: TGTGCCAGCAGCCGGGGACAGCCCTCCTACGAGCAGTACTTC

clone_size: .
v_call: TRBV27
d_call: .
j_call: TRBJ1-2
cdr3_aa: CASRVGHLYGYTF
cdr3_nt: TGTGCCAGCAGAGTGGGACATCTCTATGGCTACACCTTC

clone_size: .
v_call: TRBV10-3
d_call: TRBD2
j_call: TRBJ2-7
cdr3_aa: CAISRREGYYEQYF
cdr3_nt: TGTGCCATCAGTCGGCGGGAGGGGTACTACGAGCAGTACTTC

clone_size: .
v_call: TRBV14
d_call: TRBD1
j_call: TRBJ2-2
cdr3_aa: CASSQDRARTGELFF
cdr3_nt: TGTGCCAGCAGCCAGGACAGGGCGAGAACTGGGGAGCTGTTTTTT

clone_size: .
v_call: TRBV18
d_call: .
j_call: TRBJ1-1
cdr3_aa: CASSPGTTAEAFF
cdr3_nt: TGTGCCAGCTCACCCGGAACGACAGCTGAAGCTTTCTTT

clone_size: .
v_call: TRBV28
d_call: TRBD2
j_call: TRBJ2-7
cdr3_aa: CASCAGTSGTLGCEQYF
cdr3_nt: TGTGCCAGTTGTGCCGGGACTAGCGGGACCTTAGGTTGTGAGCAGTACTTC

clone_size: .
v_call: TRBV4-1
d_call: .
j_call: TRBJ2-1
cdr3_aa: CASSQLIKGIAFSYNEQFF
cdr3_nt: TGCGCCAGCAGCCAACTGATCAAGGGGATAGCCTTTTCCTACAATGAGCAGTTCTTC

clone_size: .
v_call: TRBV18
d_call: .
j_call: TRBJ1-1
cdr3_aa: CASSLGARDTEAFF
cdr3_nt: TGTGCCAGCTCACTGGGGGCACGTGATACTGAAGCTTTCTTT

clone_size: .
v_call: TRBV11-3
d_call: .
j_call: TRBJ2-1
cdr3_aa: CASSFSRAGNEQFF
cdr3_nt: TGTGCCAGCAGCTTCAGCCGGGCGGGGAATGAGCAGTTCTTC

clone_size: .
v_call: TRBV7-8
d_call: .
j_call: TRBJ2-1
cdr3_aa: CASSLYPGANNEQFF
cdr3_nt: TGTGCCAGCAGCTTATATCCAGGTGCTAACAATGAGCAGTTCTTC

clone_size: .
v_call: TRBV9
d_call: TRBD2
j_call: TRBJ2-1
cdr3_aa: CASSPGLASPEQFF
cdr3_nt: TGTGCCAGCAGCCCGGGACTAGCGTCCCCTGAGCAGTTCTTC

clone_size: .
v_call: TRBV6-5
d_call: .
j_call: TRBJ2-1
cdr3_aa: CARGGGTYKFF
cdr3_nt: TGTGCCAGGGGGGGAGGGACATACAAGTTCTTC

clone_size: .
v_call: TRBV9
d_call: .
j_call: TRBJ1-1
cdr3_aa: CASSKTQITNTEAFF
cdr3_nt: TGTGCCAGCAGCAAGACACAGATAACGAACACTGAAGCTTTCTTT

clone_size: once
v_call: TRBV7-3
d_call: .
j_call: TRBJ2-1
cdr3_aa: CASSLLRTNKLLPNEQFF
cdr3_nt: TGTGCCAGCAGCTTACTGAGGACTAACAAACTCTTACCCAATGAGCAGTTCTTC

clone_size: .
v_call: TRBV7-9
d_call: TRBD1
j_call: TRBJ2-7
cdr3_aa: CASSFSGTGHLEQYF
cdr3_nt: TGTGCCAGCAGCTTCTCCGGGACAGGGCACCTCGAGCAGTACTTC

clone_size: .
v_call: TRBV7-9
d_call: .
j_call: TRBJ1-1
cdr3_aa: CASSLALQLSNTEAFF
cdr3_nt: TGTGCCAGCAGCTTAGCCCTACAGTTATCTAACACTGAAGCTTTCTTT

clone_size: once
v_call: TRBV5-1
d_call: .
j_call: TRBJ2-5
cdr3_aa: CASSSGETQYF
cdr3_nt: TGCGCCAGCAGCTCGGGAGAGACCCAGTACTTC

clone_size: .
v_call: TRBV5-1
d_call: TRBD2
j_call: TRBJ2-1
cdr3_aa: CASSLETSGSNEQFF
cdr3_nt: TGCGCCAGCAGCCTGGAGACTAGCGGGAGTAATGAGCAGTTCTTC

clone_size: .
v_call: TRBV7-2
d_call: .
j_call: TRBJ2-7
cdr3_aa: CASSLRVTYEQYF
cdr3_nt: TGTGCCAGCAGCTTACGAGTTACCTACGAGCAGTACTTC

clone_size: .
v_call: TRBV12-5
d_call: TRBD1
j_call: TRBJ1-1
cdr3_aa: CASGLGTGLNTEAFF
cdr3_nt: TGTGCTAGTGGTTTGGGGACAGGCTTGAACACTGAAGCTTTCTTT

clone_size: .
v_call: TRBV6-5
d_call: .
j_call: TRBJ1-4
cdr3_aa: CASSYGGVRGNEKLFF
cdr3_nt: TGTGCCAGCAGTTACGGTGGGGTCAGGGGTAATGAAAAACTGTTTTTT

clone_size: .
v_call: TRBV18
d_call: TRBD1
j_call: TRBJ2-2
cdr3_aa: CASSPGTVKNGELFF
cdr3_nt: TGTGCCAGCTCACCGGGGACAGTGAAAAACGGGGAGCTGTTTTTT

clone_size: .
v_call: TRBV28
d_call: .
j_call: TRBJ1-1
cdr3_aa: CASTSGDGHGPNTEAFF
cdr3_nt: TGTGCCAGCACTTCGGGAGACGGGCACGGGCCGAACACTGAAGCTTTCTTT

clone_size: .
v_call: TRBV6-5
d_call: .
j_call: TRBJ1-3
cdr3_aa: CASSYGSGSSGNTIYF
cdr3_nt: TGTGCCAGCAGTTACGGTTCGGGGAGCTCTGGAAACACCATATATTTT

clone_size: .
v_call: TRBV6-5
d_call: TRBD1
j_call: TRBJ2-7
cdr3_aa: CASSPSTGTSYEQYF
cdr3_nt: TGTGCCAGCAGCCCGTCGACAGGGACCTCCTACGAGCAGTACTTC

clone_size: .
v_call: TRBV7-6
d_call: .
j_call: TRBJ2-7
cdr3_aa: CASSLRVASRDYEQYF
cdr3_nt: TGTGCCAGCAGCTTAAGGGTCGCGTCCAGGGACTACGAGCAGTACTTC

clone_size: .
v_call: TRBV5-8
d_call: .
j_call: TRBJ1-1
cdr3_aa: CASSWGQNTEAFF
cdr3_nt: TGTGCCAGCAGCTGGGGACAGAACACTGAAGCTTTCTTT

clone_size: .
v_call: TRBV18
d_call: TRBD1
j_call: TRBJ1-2
cdr3_aa: CASSPTGEVNYGYTF
cdr3_nt: TGTGCCAGCTCACCGACAGGGGAGGTTAACTATGGCTACACCTTC

clone_size: .
v_call: TRBV6-6
d_call: TRBD1
j_call: TRBJ1-2
cdr3_aa: CASTDRGRGHGYTF
cdr3_nt: TGTGCCAGCACCGACAGGGGGCGAGGTCATGGCTACACCTTC

clone_size: .
v_call: TRBV25-1
d_call: TRBD1
j_call: TRBJ2-4
cdr3_aa: CASSGWTGPAKNIQYF
cdr3_nt: TGTGCCAGCAGTGGGTGGACAGGACCAGCCAAAAACATTCAGTACTTC

clone_size: .
v_call: TRBV6-6
d_call: .
j_call: TRBJ2-5
cdr3_aa: CASSYSMGTIQETQYF
cdr3_nt: TGTGCCAGCAGTTACTCGATGGGCACAATTCAAGAGACCCAGTACTTC

clone_size: .
v_call: TRBV4-1
d_call: .
j_call: TRBJ2-1
cdr3_aa: CASSPWDGGFEQFF
cdr3_nt: TGCGCCAGCAGCCCCTGGGACGGAGGGTTTGAGCAGTTCTTC

clone_size: .
v_call: TRBV7-3
d_call: TRBD2
j_call: TRBJ2-7
cdr3_aa: CASSTRPASGRDNEQYF
cdr3_nt: TGTGCCAGCAGCACCCGGCCGGCAAGCGGGAGGGACAACGAGCAGTACTTC

clone_size: .
v_call: TRBV28
d_call: .
j_call: TRBJ1-4
cdr3_aa: CASSLGVRVNEKLFF
cdr3_nt: TGTGCCAGCAGTTTAGGGGTCAGGGTTAATGAAAAACTGTTTTTT

clone_size: .
v_call: TRBV6-1
d_call: TRBD2
j_call: TRBJ2-1
cdr3_aa: CASSEDPAGRNEQFF
cdr3_nt: TGTGCCAGCAGTGAGGATCCAGCGGGAAGGAATGAGCAGTTCTTC

clone_size: .
v_call: TRBV19
d_call: TRBD1
j_call: TRBJ1-1
cdr3_aa: CASSIESQGPATEAFF
cdr3_nt: TGTGCCAGTAGTATAGAATCACAGGGGCCCGCCACTGAAGCTTTCTTT

clone_size: .
v_call: TRBV6-5
d_call: TRBD2
j_call: TRBJ2-7
cdr3_aa: CASSQPGLRYEQYF
cdr3_nt: TGTGCCAGCAGCCAACCGGGACTAAGGTACGAGCAGTACTTC

clone_size: .
v_call: TRBV2
d_call: .
j_call: TRBJ2-7
cdr3_aa: CASSIGGYEQYF
cdr3_nt: TGTGCCAGCTCTATAGGGGGCTACGAGCAGTACTTC

clone_size: .
v_call: TRBV18
d_call: TRBD1
j_call: TRBJ2-5
cdr3_aa: CASSPRDRGTSSPQETQYF
cdr3_nt: TGTGCCAGCTCACCCCGGGACAGGGGGACTAGCAGCCCCCAAGAGACCCAGTACTTC

clone_size: .
v_call: TRBV7-9
d_call: .
j_call: TRBJ2-7
cdr3_aa: CASSPQGSSYEQYF
cdr3_nt: TGTGCCAGCAGCCCACAGGGTTCCTCCTACGAGCAGTACTTC

clone_size: .
v_call: TRBV18
d_call: TRBD2
j_call: TRBJ2-7
cdr3_aa: CASSHRLAGVDEQYF
cdr3_nt: TGTGCCAGCTCACACCGACTAGCGGGAGTAGACGAGCAGTACTTC